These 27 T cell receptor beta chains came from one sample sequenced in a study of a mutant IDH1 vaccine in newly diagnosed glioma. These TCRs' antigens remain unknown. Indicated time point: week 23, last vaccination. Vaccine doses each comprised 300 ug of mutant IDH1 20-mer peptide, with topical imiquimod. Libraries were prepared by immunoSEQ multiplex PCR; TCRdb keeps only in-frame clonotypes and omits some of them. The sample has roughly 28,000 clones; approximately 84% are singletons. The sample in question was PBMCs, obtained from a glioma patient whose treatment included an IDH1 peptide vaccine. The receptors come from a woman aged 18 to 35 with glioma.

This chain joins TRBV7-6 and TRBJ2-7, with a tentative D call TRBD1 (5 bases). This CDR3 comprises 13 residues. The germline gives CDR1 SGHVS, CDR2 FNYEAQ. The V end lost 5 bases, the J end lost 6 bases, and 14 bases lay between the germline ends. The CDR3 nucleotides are TGTGCCAGCAGCCAGGGCGTTGAGGTCGAGCAGTACTTC. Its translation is CASSQGVEVEQYF.

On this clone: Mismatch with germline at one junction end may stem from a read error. This CDR3 reads CASSRTYGGENF. In nucleotides, the CDR3 is TGTGCCAGCAGCCGGACATACGGGGGGGAGAACTTC. The V call is TRBV5-6, the J call TRBJ2-5; TRBD2 matches at 8 bases. Germline loops: CDR1 SGHDT, CDR2 YYEEEE. This CDR3 is 12 amino acids long. The full variable domain, with the rest looked up from reference TRBV5-6 and TRBJ2-5, is DAGVTQSPTHLIKTRGQQVTLRCSPKSGHDTVSWYQQALGQGPQFIFQYYEEEERQRGNFPDRFSGHQFPNYSSELNVNALLLGDSALYLCASSRTYGGENFGPGTRLLVL.

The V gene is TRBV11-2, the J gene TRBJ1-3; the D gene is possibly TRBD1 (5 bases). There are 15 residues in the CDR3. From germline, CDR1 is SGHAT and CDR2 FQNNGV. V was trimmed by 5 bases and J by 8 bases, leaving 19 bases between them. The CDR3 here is CASSQRGRVRDTIYF. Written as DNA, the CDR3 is TGTGCCAGCAGCCAACGCGGCAGGGTGAGAGACACCATATATTTT.

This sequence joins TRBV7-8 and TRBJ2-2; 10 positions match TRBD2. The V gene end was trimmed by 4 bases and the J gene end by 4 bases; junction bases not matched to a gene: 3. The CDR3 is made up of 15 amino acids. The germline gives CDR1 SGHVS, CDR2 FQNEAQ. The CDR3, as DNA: TGTGCCAGCAGCTCAATAGCGGGAGGCACCGGGGAGCTGTTTTTT. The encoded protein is CASSSIAGGTGELFF.

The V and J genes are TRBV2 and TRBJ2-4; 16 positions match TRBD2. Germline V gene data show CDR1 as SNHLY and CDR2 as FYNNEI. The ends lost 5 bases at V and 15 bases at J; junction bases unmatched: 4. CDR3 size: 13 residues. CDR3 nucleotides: TGTGCCAGCAGTTTAGGGACTAGCGGGGGGGGGTACTTC. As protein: CASSLGTSGGGYF.

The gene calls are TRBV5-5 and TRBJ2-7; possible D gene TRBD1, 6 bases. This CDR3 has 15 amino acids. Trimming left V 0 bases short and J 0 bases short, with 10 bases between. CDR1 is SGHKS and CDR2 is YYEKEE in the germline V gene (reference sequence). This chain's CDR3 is CASSLEGGPSYEQYF. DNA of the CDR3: TGTGCCAGCAGCTTGGAAGGGGGTCCCTCCTACGAGCAGTACTTC.

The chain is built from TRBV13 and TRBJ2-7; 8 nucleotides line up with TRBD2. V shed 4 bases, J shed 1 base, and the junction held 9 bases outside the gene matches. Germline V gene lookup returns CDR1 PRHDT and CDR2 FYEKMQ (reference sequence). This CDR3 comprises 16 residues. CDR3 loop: CASSSLKAGVSYEQYF. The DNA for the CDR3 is TGTGCCAGCAGCTCTCTCAAAGCGGGGGTTTCCTACGAGCAGTACTTC.

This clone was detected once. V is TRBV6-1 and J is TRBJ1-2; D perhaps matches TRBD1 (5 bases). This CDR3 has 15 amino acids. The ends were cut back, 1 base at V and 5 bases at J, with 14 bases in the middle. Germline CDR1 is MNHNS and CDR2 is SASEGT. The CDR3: CASSEDSGTFYGYTF. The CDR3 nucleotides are TGTGCCAGCAGTGAAGATTCCGGGACTTTTTATGGCTACACCTTC.

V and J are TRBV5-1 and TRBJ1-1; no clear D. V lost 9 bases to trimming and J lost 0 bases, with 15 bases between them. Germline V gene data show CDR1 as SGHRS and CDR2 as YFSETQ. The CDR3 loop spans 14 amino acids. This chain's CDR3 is CATTDPSMNTEAFF. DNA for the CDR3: TGCGCCACCACGGACCCGTCAATGAACACTGAAGCTTTCTTT.

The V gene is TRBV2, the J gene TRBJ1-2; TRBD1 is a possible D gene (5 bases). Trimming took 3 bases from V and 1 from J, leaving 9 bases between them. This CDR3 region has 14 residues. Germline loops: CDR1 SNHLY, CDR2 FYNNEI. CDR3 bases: TGTGCCAGCAGTGACGGGGGAAGTAACTATGGCTACACCTTC. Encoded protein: CASSDGGSNYGYTF.

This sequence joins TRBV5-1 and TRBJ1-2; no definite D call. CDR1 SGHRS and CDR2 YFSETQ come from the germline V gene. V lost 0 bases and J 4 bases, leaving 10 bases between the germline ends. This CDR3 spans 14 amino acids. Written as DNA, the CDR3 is TGCGCCAGCAGCTTGGAGGGCTACCCCTATGGCTACACCTTC. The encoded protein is CASSLEGYPYGYTF.

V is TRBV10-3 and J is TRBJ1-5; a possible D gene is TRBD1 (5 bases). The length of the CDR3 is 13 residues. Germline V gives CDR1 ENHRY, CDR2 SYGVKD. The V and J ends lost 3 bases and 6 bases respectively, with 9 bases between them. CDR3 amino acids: CAISDRVAQPQHF. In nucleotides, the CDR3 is TGTGCCATCAGTGACAGGGTGGCTCAGCCCCAGCATTTT.

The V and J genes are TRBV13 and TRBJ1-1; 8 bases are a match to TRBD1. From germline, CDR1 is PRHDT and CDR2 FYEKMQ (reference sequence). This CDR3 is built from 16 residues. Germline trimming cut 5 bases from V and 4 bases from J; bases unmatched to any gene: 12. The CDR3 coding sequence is TGTGCCAGCAGCGACCAGATCACAGGGGGTGGCACTGAAGCTTTCTTT. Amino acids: CASSDQITGGGTEAFF.

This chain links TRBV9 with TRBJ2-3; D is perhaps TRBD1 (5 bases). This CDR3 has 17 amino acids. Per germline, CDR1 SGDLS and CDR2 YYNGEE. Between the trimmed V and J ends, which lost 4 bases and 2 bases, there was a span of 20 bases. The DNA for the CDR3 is TGTGCCAGCAGCTATAAGTCCCTCAGGGTAATCACAGATACGCAGTATTTT. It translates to CASSYKSLRVITDTQYF.

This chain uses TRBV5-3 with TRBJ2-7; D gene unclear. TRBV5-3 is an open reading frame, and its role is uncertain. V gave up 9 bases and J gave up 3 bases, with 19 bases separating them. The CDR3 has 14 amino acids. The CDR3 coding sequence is TGTGCCATCCTACCCCACCGCTTATACTACGAGCAGTACTTC. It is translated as CAILPHRLYYEQYF.

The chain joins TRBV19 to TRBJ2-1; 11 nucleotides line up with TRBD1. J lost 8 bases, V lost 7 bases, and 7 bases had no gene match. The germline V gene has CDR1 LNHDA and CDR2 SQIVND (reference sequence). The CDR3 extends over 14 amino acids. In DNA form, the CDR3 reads TGTGCCAGTAACCGAGGACAGGGGGCGGATGAGCAGTTCTTC. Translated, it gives CASNRGQGADEQFF. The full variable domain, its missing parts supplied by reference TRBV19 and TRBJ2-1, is DGGITQSPKYLFRKEGQNVTLSCEQNLNHDAMYWYRQDPGQGLRLIYYSQIVNDFQKGDIAEGYSVSREKKESFPLTVTSAQKNPTAFYLCASNRGQGADEQFFGPGTRLTVL.

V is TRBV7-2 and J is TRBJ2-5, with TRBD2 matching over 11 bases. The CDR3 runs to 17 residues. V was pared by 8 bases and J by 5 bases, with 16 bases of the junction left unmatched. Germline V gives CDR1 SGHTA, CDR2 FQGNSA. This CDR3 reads CASSWGLAGGIRETQYF. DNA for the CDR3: TGTGCCAGCTCTTGGGGCCTAGCGGGAGGTATACGGGAGACCCAGTACTTC.

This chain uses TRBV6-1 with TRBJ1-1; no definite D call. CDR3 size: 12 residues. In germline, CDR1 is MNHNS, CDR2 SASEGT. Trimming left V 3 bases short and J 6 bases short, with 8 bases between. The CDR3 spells CASSDFVAEAFF. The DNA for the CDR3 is TGTGCCAGCAGTGATTTTGTGGCTGAAGCTTTCTTT.

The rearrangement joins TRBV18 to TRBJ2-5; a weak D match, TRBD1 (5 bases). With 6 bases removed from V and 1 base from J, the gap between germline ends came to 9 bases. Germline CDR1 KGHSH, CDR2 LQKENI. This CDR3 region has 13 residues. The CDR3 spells CASSTVSQETQYF. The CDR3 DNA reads TGTGCCAGCTCGACAGTAAGCCAAGAGACCCAGTACTTC.

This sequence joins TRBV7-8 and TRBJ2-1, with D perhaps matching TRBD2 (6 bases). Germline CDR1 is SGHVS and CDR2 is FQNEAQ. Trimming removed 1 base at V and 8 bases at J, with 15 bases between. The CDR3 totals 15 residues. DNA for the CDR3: TGTGCCAGCAGCTTAGTGAGACTAGGACCCCATGAGCAGTTCTTC. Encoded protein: CASSLVRLGPHEQFF.

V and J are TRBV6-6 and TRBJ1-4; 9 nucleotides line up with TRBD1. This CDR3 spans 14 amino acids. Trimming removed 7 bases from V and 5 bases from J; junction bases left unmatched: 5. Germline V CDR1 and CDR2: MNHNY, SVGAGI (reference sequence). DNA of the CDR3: TGTGCCAGCAACTACAGGGGGCCCAATGAAAAACTGTTTTTT. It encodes CASNYRGPNEKLFF.

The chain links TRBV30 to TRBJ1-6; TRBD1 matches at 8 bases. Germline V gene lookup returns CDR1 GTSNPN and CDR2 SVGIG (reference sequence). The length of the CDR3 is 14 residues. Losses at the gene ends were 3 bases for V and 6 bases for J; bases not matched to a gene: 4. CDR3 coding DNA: TGTGCCTGGAGCGAGGGGACAGGTAATTCACCCCTCCACTTT. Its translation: CAWSEGTGNSPLHF. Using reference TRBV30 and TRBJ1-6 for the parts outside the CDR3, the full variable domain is SQTIHQWPATLVQPVGSPLSLECTVEGTSNPNLYWYRQAAGRGLQLLFYSVGIGQISSEVPQNLSASRPQDRQFILSSKKLLLSDSGFYLCAWSEGTGNSPLHFGNGTRLTVT.

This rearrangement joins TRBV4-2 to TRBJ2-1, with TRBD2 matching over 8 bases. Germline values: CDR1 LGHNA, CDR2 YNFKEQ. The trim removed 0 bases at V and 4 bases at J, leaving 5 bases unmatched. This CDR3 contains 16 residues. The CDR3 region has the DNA TGTGCCAGCAGCCAAGAGGCGTCTAGCGGGTACAATGAGCAGTTCTTC. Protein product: CASSQEASSGYNEQFF.

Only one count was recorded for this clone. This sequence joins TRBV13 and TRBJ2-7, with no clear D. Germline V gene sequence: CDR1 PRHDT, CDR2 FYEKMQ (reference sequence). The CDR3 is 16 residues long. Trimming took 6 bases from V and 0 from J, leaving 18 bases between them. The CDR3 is CASRQLLSPDSYEQYF. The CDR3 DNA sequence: TGTGCCAGCAGACAGTTGCTCTCTCCTGACTCCTACGAGCAGTACTTC. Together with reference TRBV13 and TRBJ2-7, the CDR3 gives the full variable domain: AAGVIQSPRHLIKEKRETATLKCYPIPRHDTVYWYQQGPGQDPQFLISFYEKMQSDKGSIPDRFSAQQFSDYHSELNMSSLELGDSALYFCASRQLLSPDSYEQYFGPGTRLTVT.

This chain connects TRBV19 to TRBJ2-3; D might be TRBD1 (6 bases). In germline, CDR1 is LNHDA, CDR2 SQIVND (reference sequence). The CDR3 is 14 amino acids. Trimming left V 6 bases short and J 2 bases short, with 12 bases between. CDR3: CASRRQGITDTQYF. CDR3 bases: TGTGCCAGTAGGCGTCAGGGGATCACAGATACGCAGTATTTT.

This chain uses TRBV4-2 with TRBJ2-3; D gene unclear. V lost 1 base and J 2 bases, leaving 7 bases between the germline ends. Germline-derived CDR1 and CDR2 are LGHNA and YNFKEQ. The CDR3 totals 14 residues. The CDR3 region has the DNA TGTGCCAGCAGCCAAGGCTCGGCCACAGATACGCAGTATTTT. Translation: CASSQGSATDTQYF.

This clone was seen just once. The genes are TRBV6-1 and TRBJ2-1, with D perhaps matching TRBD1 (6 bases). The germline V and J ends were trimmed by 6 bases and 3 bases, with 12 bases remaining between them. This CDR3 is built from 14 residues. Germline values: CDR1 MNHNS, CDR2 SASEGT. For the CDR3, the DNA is TGTGCCAGCAGGGGGACAACTAACTACAATGAGCAGTTCTTC. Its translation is CASRGTTNYNEQFF.